A selection of T cell receptor beta chains follows, all from one sample in a study of cytomegalovirus exposure and HLA in healthy donors. Generated by immunoSEQ multiplex PCR, the TCRdb table keeps only in-frame clones and is missing some. Altogether roughly 180,000 clones are present, 82% being singletons, with the ten largest covering about 1.5%. Sequenced: PBMCs. Receptors originate from a male donor in good health and CMV-seronegative. Both conserved end residues are part of each CDR3. D genes are given only for firm matches. Rows give clone size only sometimes, using once, few, many, or a class for an expanded clone.

j_call,d_call,clone_size,v_call,cdr3_nt,cdr3_aa
TRBJ2-1,NA,NA,TRBV27,TGTGCCAGCACCCCGGGGAACTATAACAATGAGCAGTTCTTC,CASTPGNYNNEQFF
TRBJ1-2,TRBD1,NA,TRBV7-9,TGTGCCAGCAGCTCAGGGACAGACAACTATGGCTACACCTTC,CASSSGTDNYGYTF
TRBJ1-2,TRBD1,NA,TRBV29-1,TGCAGCGTACAGGACAGGGCCTCAGTTGGCTACACCTTC,CSVQDRASVGYTF
TRBJ2-3,NA,NA,TRBV9,TGTGCCAGCAGCGCGACAGCCTCTAGCACAGATACGCAGTATTTT,CASSATASSTDTQYF
TRBJ2-7,TRBD2,NA,TRBV9,TGTGCCAGCAGCGTCTCGGGACTAGCGGCTGCCTACGAGCAGTACTTC,CASSVSGLAAAYEQYF
TRBJ2-1,TRBD2,NA,TRBV7-3,TGTGCCAGCAGCTCTAAGCGGGAGGGCGATGAGCAGTTCTTC,CASSSKREGDEQFF
TRBJ1-3,TRBD1,NA,TRBV7-3,TGTGCCAGCAGAGGGACAGGCTCTGGAAACACCATATATTTT,CASRGTGSGNTIYF
TRBJ2-7,NA,NA,TRBV30,TGTGCCTGGAGCTCCGTTGGGCTAGCTTACGAGCAGTACTTC,CAWSSVGLAYEQYF
TRBJ1-5,TRBD1,NA,TRBV10-3,TGTGCCATCAGTGACCCCAACGACAGGGCCGGCAATCAGCCCCAGCATTTT,CAISDPNDRAGNQPQHF
TRBJ2-7,TRBD1,NA,TRBV5-1,TGCGCCAGCAGCTTGGATTCAGGGGGCAGCCCCTACGAGCAGTACTTC,CASSLDSGGSPYEQYF
TRBJ1-2,TRBD1,few,TRBV29-1,TGCAGCGTTGAAAGGGACAGGGGGCGCGGCTACACCTTC,CSVERDRGRGYTF
TRBJ2-1,TRBD2,NA,TRBV23-1,TGCGCCAGCACCCTAGCGGGAGGGTACTTATCCTACAATGAGCAGTTCTTC,CASTLAGGYLSYNEQFF
TRBJ2-5,TRBD1,NA,TRBV28,TGTGCCAGCAGTCCACAAGAGACAGGGCGCGAGACCCAGTACTTC,CASSPQETGRETQYF
TRBJ1-1,NA,NA,TRBV6-5,TGTGCCAGCAGAACTAGTTCGGGCGGGTTTGAAGCTTTCTTT,CASRTSSGGFEAFF
TRBJ1-1,TRBD1,NA,TRBV7-9,TGTTCCAGCAGCCCCGGGACAGGGAGGGGCCATATGAACACTGAAGCTTTCTTT,CSSSPGTGRGHMNTEAFF
TRBJ2-2,NA,NA,TRBV30,TGTGCCTGGAGTCAGAACACCGGGGAGCTGTTTTTT,CAWSQNTGELFF
TRBJ2-1,TRBD1,NA,TRBV25-1,TGTGCCAGCAGTGTAGCCCCGGGACAGGGTACCAATGAGCAGTTCTTC,CASSVAPGQGTNEQFF
TRBJ2-7,NA,NA,TRBV6-1,TGTGCCAGCGGCCCACAGGGTTTTACGGGCCACGAGCAGTACTTC,CASGPQGFTGHEQYF
TRBJ1-1,TRBD1,few,TRBV29-1,TGCAGCGTGATCGGACAGGGGATATCTGAAGCTTTCTTT,CSVIGQGISEAFF
TRBJ2-1,TRBD2,NA,TRBV4-3,TGCGCCAGCAGCCAAGACCGGACTAGCATGGATGAGCAGTTCTTC,CASSQDRTSMDEQFF
TRBJ2-5,TRBD2,NA,TRBV11-3,TGTGCCAGCAGCAACGGACTAGCGAGTCAAGAGACCCAGTACTTC,CASSNGLASQETQYF
TRBJ2-5,NA,few,TRBV5-1,TGCGCCAGCAGCTTGAGCGAAGAGACCCAGTACTTC,CASSLSEETQYF
TRBJ1-2,TRBD1,NA,TRBV5-4,TGTGCCAGCAGCTCCAAACAGGGGGGAGACTATGGCTACACCTTC,CASSSKQGGDYGYTF
TRBJ1-5,NA,NA,TRBV10-3,TGTGCCATCAGTGATCCCTCCAGCGGTCGCAATCAGCCCCAGCATTTT,CAISDPSSGRNQPQHF